The 28 T cell receptor beta chains given below trace back to one sample, sequenced in a study of cytomegalovirus exposure and HLA in healthy donors. A multiplex PCR was run with 60 Vbeta primers and 13 Jbeta primers. The assay was immunoSEQ multiplex PCR, and TCRdb's table has in-frame clones only and misses some. This sample's table reports tens of thousands of clones. The sequenced sample consisted of PBMCs. The receptors originated from a female donor in good health and CMV-seropositive.

Points on this clone: Germline is not matched at one junction end, which may reflect a read error. The chain joins TRBV4-3 to TRBJ1-1; D remains unclear. Germline lookup yields CDR1 LGHNA and CDR2 YSLEER. The CDR3 is 16 residues long. CDR3 sequence reads: CASSHLIPGGGTEDFF. CDR3 nucleotide sequence: TGCGCCAGCAGCCACCTCATACCCGGCGGCGGCACTGAAGATTTCTTT.

The chain links TRBV28 to TRBJ2-7; D is possibly TRBD1 (5 bases). Trimming took off 3 bases at V and 2 bases at J, with 11 bases between the two ends. This CDR3 is 14 amino acids long. The V gene's germline CDR1 is MDHEN and CDR2 SYDVKM. This CDR3 reads CASSFAGLAYEQYF. Written as DNA, the CDR3 is TGTGCCAGCAGTTTTGCAGGGCTCGCCTACGAGCAGTACTTC.

The genes are TRBV5-1 and TRBJ2-5, with 11 bases fitting TRBD2. With V trimmed by 4 bases and J by 2 bases, 7 bases remained unmatched. Germline-derived CDR1 and CDR2 are SGHRS and YFSETQ. This CDR3 contains 16 residues. CDR3 DNA: TGCGCCAGCAGCGCCGGACTAGCGGGCTTACAAGAGACCCAGTACTTC. As protein: CASSAGLAGLQETQYF.

J is TRBJ1-4 and V is TRBV6-5; D gene ambiguous. Germline V CDR1 and CDR2: MNHEY, SVGAGI. The CDR3 covers 15 residues. The ends were cut back, 0 bases at V and 8 bases at J, with 13 bases in the middle. The CDR3 region has the DNA TGTGCCAGCAGTTACTCGAAAACTAGGGCCGAAAAACTGTTTTTT. Its protein is CASSYSKTRAEKLFF.

The chain uses TRBV27 and TRBJ1-4; possibly TRBD1 for D (6 bases). CDR1 MNHEY and CDR2 SMNVEV come from the germline V gene (reference sequence). Trimming pared 2 bases from V and 8 bases from J, leaving 15 bases between. The CDR3 sequence is 15 residues long. This chain's CDR3 is CASSLGPGTREKLFF. The CDR3 bases are TGTGCCAGCAGTTTAGGTCCAGGGACACGGGAAAAACTGTTTTTT. The full variable domain, in which reference TRBV27 and TRBJ1-4 provide the parts outside the CDR3, is EAQVTQNPRYLITVTGKKLTVTCSQNMNHEYMSWYRQDPGLGLRQIYYSMNVEVTDKGDVPEGYKVSRKEKRNFPLILESPSPNQTSLYFCASSLGPGTREKLFFGSGTQLSVL.

The chain joins TRBV18 to TRBJ2-1; TRBD2 matches 8 bases. This CDR3 comprises 18 residues. After removal of 5 bases from V and 3 bases from J, the junction contained 15 bases not matched to a gene. Germline V CDR1 and CDR2: KGHSH, LQKENI. In DNA, the CDR3 is TGTGCCAGCTCAGTGCTAGCGGGCAAATTTTGGGACTACAATGAGCAGTTCTTC. Translation: CASSVLAGKFWDYNEQFF.

The V gene is TRBV6-4, the J gene TRBJ1-3; D is uncertain. The CDR3 consists of 15 residues. Germline-derived CDR1 and CDR2 are MRHNA and SNTAGT. The V and J ends lost 6 bases and 0 bases respectively, with 12 bases between them. CDR3 DNA sequence: TGTGCCAGCAGGGACGAAAAACTCTCTGGAAACACCATATATTTT. It is translated as CASRDEKLSGNTIYF.

V and J are TRBV6-5 and TRBJ2-2; 13 bases align to TRBD2. The V segment lost 6 bases and the J segment 6 bases; nucleotides outside the gene matches: 4. This CDR3 spans 15 amino acids. Germline values: CDR1 MNHEY, CDR2 SVGAGI. The CDR3, as DNA: TGTGCCAGCAGCTGGACTAGCGGGAGCCCCGGGGAGCTGTTTTTT. Translating it yields CASSWTSGSPGELFF.

This sequence joins TRBV11-3 and TRBJ2-6; D is possibly TRBD1 (5 bases). V shed 4 bases and J shed 0 bases, with 13 bases lying between them. This CDR3 is 17 amino acids long. Germline assignment: CDR1 SGHNT and CDR2 YENEEA. The CDR3 here is CASSSEQGRSGANVLTF. The CDR3, as DNA: TGTGCCAGCAGCTCCGAGCAGGGCCGCTCTGGGGCCAACGTCCTGACTTTC.

This chain connects TRBV6-7 to TRBJ2-2; a weak D match, TRBD2 (7 bases). TRBV6-7 is an ORF for which the function is uncertain. The V gene lost 2 bases and the J gene lost 7 bases, with 11 bases spanning the gap. The CDR3 covers 14 residues. The CDR3 DNA follows: TGTGCCAGCAGTTACGCGGGGGCGGACGGGGAGCTGTTTTTT. Translated, it gives CASSYAGADGELFF.

This chain connects TRBV27 to TRBJ2-5, with TRBD2 identical over 7 bases. V shed 2 bases, J shed 9 bases, and the junction held 3 bases outside the gene matches. The V gene's germline CDR1 is MNHEY and CDR2 SMNVEV (reference sequence). The CDR3 covers 12 residues. The CDR3 region has the DNA TGTGCCAGCAGTTTAAGCGCGGGGGCCCAGTACTTC. It yields the protein CASSLSAGAQYF.

The rearrangement uses TRBV19 and TRBJ1-1; D is unresolved. CDR3 length: 13 amino acids. Between the trimmed V and J ends, which lost 5 bases and 4 bases, there was a span of 11 bases. The germline CDR1 and CDR2 sequences are LNHDA and SQIVND (reference sequence). The CDR3 DNA follows: TGTGCCAGTAGTCCCCGGGGAGGCACTGAAGCTTTCTTT. Protein product: CASSPRGGTEAFF.

J is TRBJ2-1 and V is TRBV5-1; 7 bases fit TRBD2. The V gene's germline CDR1 is SGHRS and CDR2 YFSETQ. The CDR3 consists of 16 residues. The trim removed 0 bases at V and 4 bases at J, leaving 7 bases unmatched. CDR3 sequence: CASSLGTKRDYNEQFF. CDR3 DNA sequence: TGCGCCAGCAGCTTGGGGACGAAGCGGGATTACAATGAGCAGTTCTTC.

J is TRBJ2-3 and V is TRBV14, with 10 nucleotides matching TRBD2. Unmatched junction bases numbered 8, after V lost 4 bases and J lost 4 bases. CDR3 length: 16 residues. The V gene's germline CDR1 is SGHDN and CDR2 FVKESK. CDR3 DNA: TGTGCCAGCAGCCCCCGCCTAGCGGGAGTTTCAGATACGCAGTATTTT. Amino acid sequence: CASSPRLAGVSDTQYF.

V usage is TRBV6-6 and J usage is TRBJ2-7; TRBD2 aligns across 10 bases. The germline V gene has CDR1 MNHNY and CDR2 SVGAGI (reference sequence). V gave up 4 bases and J gave up 4 bases; unmatched junction bases: 4. CDR3 length: 14 residues. CDR3 loop: CASSSRTSGYEQYF. CDR3 DNA: TGTGCCAGCAGTTCACGGACTAGCGGTTACGAGCAGTACTTC.

The chain joins TRBV7-2 to TRBJ2-5, with D uncertain. The V gene's germline CDR1 is SGHTA and CDR2 FQGNSA. The CDR3 loop spans 13 amino acids. Trimming stripped 0 bases from V and 4 bases from J, with 6 bases between. CDR3 loop: CASSLASGETQYF. Here the CDR3 DNA reads TGTGCCAGCAGCTTAGCCAGTGGAGAGACCCAGTACTTC. The full variable domain, its missing parts supplied by reference TRBV7-2 and TRBJ2-5, is GAGVSQSPSNKVTEKGKDVELRCDPISGHTALYWYRQSLGQGLEFLIYFQGNSAPDKSGLPSDRFSAERTGGSVSTLTIQRTQQEDSAVYLCASSLASGETQYFGPGTRLLVL.

The V gene is TRBV6-5, the J gene TRBJ2-5; weak D call: TRBD1 (5 bases). The J call is in doubt because the DNA end fits TRBJ2-7 better. There are 13 residues in the CDR3. Germline assignment: CDR1 MNHEY and CDR2 SVGAGI. The CDR3 region is CASSHDRAYEQYF. The CDR3 DNA sequence: TGTGCCAGCAGCCACGACAGAGCCTACGAGCAGTACTTC.

The CDR3 coding sequence is TGTGCCAGCTCACCCGGGATCCCCGGCGAGGGAAATCAGCCCCAGCATTTT. The encoded protein is CASSPGIPGEGNQPQHF. The rearrangement links TRBV18 to TRBJ1-5; D gene uncertain. Trimming stripped 3 bases from V and 4 bases from J, with 19 bases between. From germline, CDR1 is KGHSH and CDR2 LQKENI. The CDR3 is 17 residues long.

The rearrangement uses TRBV5-1 and TRBJ2-3; possibly TRBD2 for D (6 bases). V dropped 6 bases and J dropped 0 bases, with 14 bases sitting between them. The length of the CDR3 is 15 residues. Per germline, CDR1 SGHRS and CDR2 YFSETQ. The CDR3 DNA is TGCGCCAGCAATCTCTGGCGGGACAGCACAGATACGCAGTATTTT. Translation: CASNLWRDSTDTQYF.

The V and J genes are TRBV19 and TRBJ2-7; TRBD2 aligns across 10 bases. V was pared by 3 bases and J by 0 bases, with 8 bases of the junction left unmatched. CDR1 and CDR2 (germline): LNHDA, SQIVND (reference sequence). The CDR3 loop spans 17 amino acids. In nucleotides, the CDR3 is TGTGCCAGTAGTATTTCGTCTAGCGGGAGTATCTCCTACGAGCAGTACTTC. The encoded protein is CASSISSSGSISYEQYF.

J is TRBJ2-7 and V is TRBV19, with TRBD2 matching over 13 bases. The germline V gene encodes CDR1 LNHDA and CDR2 SQIVND (reference sequence). The CDR3 spans 12 residues. Trimming removed 11 bases from V and 9 bases from J; junction bases left unmatched: 7. CDR3 sequence reads: CAGLAGERGQYF. DNA for the CDR3: TGTGCCGGACTAGCGGGAGAACGAGGGCAGTACTTC.

The J gene is TRBJ1-2, the V gene TRBV18; maybe TRBD1 (6 bases). The CDR3 runs to 18 residues. Looked up from germline, CDR1 is KGHSH and CDR2 is LQKENI. V was clipped by 6 bases and J by 4 bases, with 27 bases between them. CDR3 sequence (DNA): TGTGCCAGCTCGCTACCGACAGGACAGATTCTCCAAGGCTATGGCTACACCTTC. Translation gives CASSLPTGQILQGYGYTF.

This chain joins TRBV21-1 and TRBJ2-7; the table's D call TRBD2 went unverified against the DNA. TRBV21-1 is a pseudogene locus. This CDR3 contains 15 residues. This CDR3 reads CASSMGREGPGEQYF. The CDR3 nucleotides are TGTGCCAGCAGCATGGGGCGGGAGGGCCCAGGCGAGCAGTACTTC.

J is TRBJ1-2 and V is TRBV11-2, with 7 positions matching TRBD1. The CDR3 is made up of 15 amino acids. J was trimmed by 7 bases and V by 0 bases; bases with no gene match: 8. Germline values: CDR1 SGHAT, CDR2 FQNNGV. The CDR3 region is CASSLERTGSFGYTF. CDR3 sequence (DNA): TGTGCCAGCAGCTTAGAACGGACAGGTTCTTTTGGCTACACCTTC.

V usage is TRBV19 and J usage is TRBJ2-3; tentatively, D is TRBD2 (6 bases). The CDR3 loop spans 17 amino acids. Between the trimmed V and J ends, which lost 5 bases and 4 bases, there was a span of 22 bases. In germline, CDR1 is LNHDA, CDR2 SQIVND (reference sequence). The DNA of the CDR3 is TGTGCCAGTAGTTCAATTCCCGCGGCGGGACGGGCAGATACGCAGTATTTT. Its protein is CASSSIPAAGRADTQYF. The full variable domain, with the rest looked up from reference TRBV19 and TRBJ2-3, is DGGITQSPKYLFRKEGQNVTLSCEQNLNHDAMYWYRQDPGQGLRLIYYSQIVNDFQKGDIAEGYSVSREKKESFPLTVTSAQKNPTAFYLCASSSIPAAGRADTQYFGPGTRLTVL.

The chain uses TRBV19 and TRBJ1-2; 8 bases align to TRBD1. V gave up 4 bases and J gave up 3 bases; unmatched junction bases: 10. Germline loops: CDR1 LNHDA, CDR2 SQIVND (reference sequence). The CDR3 has 16 residues. The CDR3 reads CASSSFSGTGYYGYTF. CDR3 bases: TGTGCCAGTAGTAGTTTTTCCGGGACAGGCTACTATGGCTACACCTTC.

The chain is built from TRBV5-1 and TRBJ2-7; 9 bases fit TRBD2. The CDR3 has 16 residues. The junction had 4 bases not matched to a gene; V was cut back by 0 bases and J by 0 bases. Germline V gene lookup returns CDR1 SGHRS and CDR2 YFSETQ. CDR3 residues: CASSLDLAGSSYEQYF. The CDR3 nucleotides read TGCGCCAGCAGCTTGGACCTAGCGGGGAGCTCCTACGAGCAGTACTTC.

The CDR3 sequence is CASSPGLAVNTGELFF. For the CDR3, the DNA is TGTGCCAGCAGCCCGGGACTAGCGGTGAACACCGGGGAGCTGTTTTTT. The chain joins TRBV5-4 to TRBJ2-2, with 11 bases fitting TRBD2. The V segment lost 4 bases and the J segment 1 base; nucleotides outside the gene matches: 3. CDR1 and CDR2 from the germline V gene are SGHNT and YYREEE (reference sequence). This CDR3 has 16 residues.